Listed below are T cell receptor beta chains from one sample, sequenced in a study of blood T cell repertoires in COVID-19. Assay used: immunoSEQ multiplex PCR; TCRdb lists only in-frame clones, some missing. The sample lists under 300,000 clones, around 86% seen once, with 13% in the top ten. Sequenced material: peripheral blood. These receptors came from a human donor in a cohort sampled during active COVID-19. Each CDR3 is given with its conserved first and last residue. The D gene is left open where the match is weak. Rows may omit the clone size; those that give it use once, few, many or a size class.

cdr3_aa: CASSEFAGSPNEQFF
cdr3_nt: TGTGCCAGCAGCGAGTTCGCGGGAAGTCCCAATGAGCAGTTCTTC
clone_size: NA
j_call: TRBJ2-1
v_call: TRBV6-5
d_call: NA

cdr3_aa: CASSLGAVFYNEQFF
cdr3_nt: TGTGCCAGCAGCTTGGGAGCGGTTTTCTACAATGAGCAGTTCTTC
clone_size: NA
j_call: TRBJ2-1
v_call: TRBV7-3
d_call: NA

cdr3_aa: CSVGLAGKNTQYF
cdr3_nt: TGCAGCGTTGGGCTAGCGGGGAAAAATACGCAGTATTTT
clone_size: NA
j_call: TRBJ2-3
v_call: TRBV29-1
d_call: TRBD2

cdr3_aa: CASSQLDSPYGYTF
cdr3_nt: TGCGCCAGCAGCCAGCTGGACAGCCCCTATGGCTACACCTTC
clone_size: NA
j_call: TRBJ1-2
v_call: TRBV4-3
d_call: NA

cdr3_aa: CAWSLGNQPQHF
cdr3_nt: TGTGCCTGGAGTCTCGGCAATCAGCCCCAGCATTTT
clone_size: NA
j_call: TRBJ1-5
v_call: TRBV30
d_call: NA

cdr3_aa: CASSSSDFYSGNTIYF
cdr3_nt: TGTGCCAGCAGTTCGTCGGACTTCTACTCTGGAAACACCATATATTTT
clone_size: NA
j_call: TRBJ1-3
v_call: TRBV28
d_call: NA

cdr3_aa: CASSQDYTRNTQYF
cdr3_nt: TGTGCCAGCAGCCAAGATTACACCCGAAATACGCAGTATTTT
clone_size: NA
j_call: TRBJ2-3
v_call: TRBV3-1/TRBV3-2
d_call: NA

cdr3_aa: CASSVGRLGIYEQYF
cdr3_nt: TGTGCCAGCAGCGTAGGGAGGTTGGGGATCTACGAGCAGTACTTC
clone_size: NA
j_call: TRBJ2-7
v_call: TRBV9
d_call: NA

cdr3_aa: CASSPRAGNTIYF
cdr3_nt: TGTGCCAGCAGTCCCAGGGCTGGAAACACCATATATTTT
clone_size: NA
j_call: TRBJ1-3
v_call: TRBV27
d_call: NA

cdr3_aa: CASSDRAGGVTGELFF
cdr3_nt: TGTGCCAGCAGTGACAGAGCGGGAGGGGTAACCGGGGAGCTGTTTTTT
clone_size: few
j_call: TRBJ2-2
v_call: TRBV2
d_call: TRBD2

cdr3_aa: CARSPTPGQDGVANEKLFF
cdr3_nt: TGTGCCAGAAGCCCGACCCCCGGACAGGACGGAGTGGCTAATGAAAAACTGTTTTTT
clone_size: NA
j_call: TRBJ1-4
v_call: TRBV5-3
d_call: TRBD1

cdr3_aa: CASSIGTSSYEQFF
cdr3_nt: TGTGCCAGTAGTATTGGGACTAGCTCCTATGAGCAGTTCTTC
clone_size: NA
j_call: TRBJ2-1
v_call: TRBV19
d_call: TRBD2

cdr3_aa: CASSLQGNTEAFF
cdr3_nt: TGTGCCAGCAGCTTGCAGGGGAACACTGAAGCTTTCTTT
clone_size: NA
j_call: TRBJ1-1
v_call: TRBV5-4
d_call: NA

cdr3_aa: CSASLGTGNSPLHF
cdr3_nt: TGCAGTGCTAGTCTCGGGACAGGGAATTCACCCCTCCACTTT
clone_size: NA
j_call: TRBJ1-6
v_call: TRBV20-1
d_call: TRBD1

cdr3_aa: CASSPRDRDGYTF
cdr3_nt: TGCGCCAGCAGCCCCCGGGACAGAGATGGCTACACCTTC
clone_size: NA
j_call: TRBJ1-2
v_call: TRBV5-1
d_call: TRBD1

cdr3_aa: CASSGLAPLETDTQYF
cdr3_nt: TGTGCCAGCAGCGGACTAGCACCCTTGGAAACAGATACGCAGTATTTT
clone_size: NA
j_call: TRBJ2-3
v_call: TRBV11-3
d_call: TRBD2

cdr3_aa: CASSWDRAYEQYF
cdr3_nt: TGTGCCAGCAGCTGGGACAGGGCCTACGAGCAGTACTTC
clone_size: NA
j_call: TRBJ2-7
v_call: TRBV3-1/TRBV3-2
d_call: TRBD1

cdr3_aa: CASSFRSTYEQYF
cdr3_nt: TGTGCCAGCAGTTTTAGATCGACCTACGAGCAGTACTTC
clone_size: NA
j_call: TRBJ2-7
v_call: TRBV13
d_call: NA

cdr3_aa: CASSSLRTGAYNEQFF
cdr3_nt: TGTGCCAGCAGCTCCCTACGGACGGGGGCCTACAATGAGCAGTTCTTC
clone_size: NA
j_call: TRBJ2-1
v_call: TRBV7-9
d_call: NA

cdr3_aa: CAISAPQAYEAFF
cdr3_nt: TGTGCCATCAGTGCCCCCCAGGCATATGAAGCTTTCTTT
clone_size: NA
j_call: TRBJ1-1
v_call: TRBV10-3
d_call: NA

cdr3_aa: CASRPGGGTDTQYF
cdr3_nt: TGTGCCAGCAGGCCGGGCGGGGGGACAGATACGCAGTATTTT
clone_size: NA
j_call: TRBJ2-3
v_call: TRBV28
d_call: TRBD2

cdr3_aa: CASSRDSSRSGELFF
cdr3_nt: TGTGCCAGCTCCCGGGACTCAAGCAGGTCCGGGGAGCTGTTTTTT
clone_size: NA
j_call: TRBJ2-2
v_call: TRBV19
d_call: NA

cdr3_aa: CSASQPRDRGFSSYNSPLHF
cdr3_nt: TGCAGTGCTAGTCAACCCCGGGACAGGGGGTTCAGCTCCTATAATTCACCCCTCCACTTT
clone_size: few
j_call: TRBJ1-6
v_call: TRBV20-1
d_call: TRBD1

cdr3_aa: CASSVGPSMGTQYF
cdr3_nt: TGTGCCAGCAGCGTAGGCCCTAGCATGGGTACGCAGTATTTT
clone_size: NA
j_call: TRBJ2-3
v_call: TRBV9
d_call: NA

cdr3_aa: CASSSYTSGVETQYF
cdr3_nt: TGTGCCAGCAGTTCCTATACTAGTGGGGTGGAGACCCAGTACTTC
clone_size: NA
j_call: TRBJ2-5
v_call: TRBV6-5
d_call: NA

cdr3_aa: CASSLDGTSYSERSYEQYF
cdr3_nt: TGTGCCAGCAGCTTAGATGGGACTAGCTATTCTGAAAGGTCCTACGAGCAGTACTTC
clone_size: NA
j_call: TRBJ2-7
v_call: TRBV11-2
d_call: TRBD2

cdr3_aa: CAISESGTSGIETQYF
cdr3_nt: TGTGCCATCAGTGAGTCAGGGACTAGCGGGATAGAGACCCAGTACTTC
clone_size: NA
j_call: TRBJ2-5
v_call: TRBV10-3
d_call: TRBD2

cdr3_aa: CASSFGGAKGNTEAFF
cdr3_nt: TGTGCCAGCAGCTTCGGGGGGGCTAAGGGGAACACTGAAGCTTTCTTT
clone_size: once
j_call: TRBJ1-1
v_call: TRBV11-2
d_call: NA

cdr3_aa: CASSPLAGNTEAFF
cdr3_nt: TGTGCCAGCTCACCTTTGGCAGGGAACACTGAAGCTTTCTTT
clone_size: NA
j_call: TRBJ1-1
v_call: TRBV18
d_call: NA

cdr3_aa: CASSLGGGPAYEQYF
cdr3_nt: TGTGCCAGCAGCCTCGGAGGAGGGCCGGCCTACGAGCAGTACTTC
clone_size: NA
j_call: TRBJ2-7
v_call: TRBV3-1/TRBV3-2
d_call: NA

cdr3_aa: CASKSSSYNSPLHF
cdr3_nt: TGTGCCAGTAAAAGTAGCTCCTATAATTCACCCCTCCACTTT
clone_size: NA
j_call: TRBJ1-6
v_call: TRBV19
d_call: NA

cdr3_aa: CASRARDFKYNEQFF
cdr3_nt: TGCGCCAGCAGAGCCCGGGACTTTAAATACAATGAGCAGTTCTTC
clone_size: NA
j_call: TRBJ2-1
v_call: TRBV5-1
d_call: NA

cdr3_aa: CASSQGIGYGYTF
cdr3_nt: TGTGCCAGTAGTCAGGGGATCGGCTATGGCTACACCTTC
clone_size: NA
j_call: TRBJ1-2
v_call: TRBV19
d_call: NA

cdr3_aa: CASSQVTVRPYEQYF
cdr3_nt: TGTGCCAGCAGCCAAGTGACAGTTAGGCCCTACGAGCAGTACTTC
clone_size: NA
j_call: TRBJ2-7
v_call: TRBV3-1/TRBV3-2
d_call: NA

cdr3_aa: CASSIGQGIEQFF
cdr3_nt: TGTGCCAGCAGTATAGGACAGGGGATCGAGCAGTTCTTC
clone_size: NA
j_call: TRBJ2-1
v_call: TRBV12-3/TRBV12-4
d_call: TRBD1

cdr3_aa: CASSQGGTAPRHTDTQYF
cdr3_nt: TGTGCCAGCAGCCAAGGAGGGACAGCACCCAGACACACAGATACGCAGTATTTT
clone_size: few
j_call: TRBJ2-3
v_call: TRBV3-1/TRBV3-2
d_call: TRBD1

cdr3_aa: CASSVEASGTTQYF
cdr3_nt: TGTGCCAGCAGCGTAGAGGCTAGCGGGACTACGCAGTATTTT
clone_size: once
j_call: TRBJ2-3
v_call: TRBV9
d_call: TRBD2

cdr3_aa: CASSLEGYYGYTF
cdr3_nt: TGTGCCAGCAGCTTGGAGGGCTACTATGGCTACACCTTC
clone_size: few
j_call: TRBJ1-2
v_call: TRBV11-2
d_call: NA

cdr3_aa: CASSLEPIQGINSPLHF
cdr3_nt: TGCGCCAGCAGCTTGGAACCGATTCAGGGAATTAATTCACCCCTCCACTTT
clone_size: NA
j_call: TRBJ1-6
v_call: TRBV5-1
d_call: NA

cdr3_aa: CASSLDSSSGETQYF
cdr3_nt: TGTGCCAGCAGCTTAGATTCGTCTTCGGGTGAGACCCAGTACTTC
clone_size: NA
j_call: TRBJ2-5
v_call: TRBV7-2
d_call: NA

cdr3_aa: CASSYVGTSPRIVGELFF
cdr3_nt: TGTGCCAGCAGTTACGTTGGGACTTCCCCTCGCATTGTCGGGGAGCTGTTTTTT
clone_size: few
j_call: TRBJ2-2
v_call: TRBV6-2/TRBV6-3
d_call: NA

cdr3_aa: CASSLDRGRSNQPQHF
cdr3_nt: TGTGCCAGTAGCCTTGACAGGGGGCGAAGCAATCAGCCCCAGCATTTT
clone_size: NA
j_call: TRBJ1-5
v_call: TRBV19
d_call: TRBD1

cdr3_aa: CASGSTGFSSYNSPLHF
cdr3_nt: TGTGCCAGCGGTTCTACAGGCTTCAGCTCCTATAATTCACCCCTCCACTTT
clone_size: NA
j_call: TRBJ1-6
v_call: TRBV27
d_call: NA

cdr3_aa: CASSPRGQLAQETQYF
cdr3_nt: TGTGCCAGTAGTCCACGGGGACAGTTGGCCCAAGAGACCCAGTACTTC
clone_size: NA
j_call: TRBJ2-5
v_call: TRBV19
d_call: TRBD1

cdr3_aa: CASSKVGGGSYNEQFF
cdr3_nt: NA
clone_size: NA
j_call: TRBJ2-1
v_call: TRBV21-1
d_call: NA

cdr3_aa: CASRESSRLAVLVGRTGELFF
cdr3_nt: TGTGCCAGCAGAGAATCGTCGCGGCTAGCGGTGCTTGTGGGGCGCACCGGGGAGCTGTTTTTT
clone_size: NA
j_call: TRBJ2-2
v_call: TRBV21-1
d_call: NA

cdr3_aa: CASSGGRVTDTQYF
cdr3_nt: TGCGCCAGCAGCGGCGGGAGGGTCACAGATACGCAGTATTTT
clone_size: NA
j_call: TRBJ2-3
v_call: TRBV5-1
d_call: TRBD2

cdr3_aa: CASSQVAGGLPDDEQFF
cdr3_nt: TGCGCCAGCAGCCAAGTAGCAGGGGGCCTCCCTGATGATGAGCAGTTCTTC
clone_size: NA
j_call: TRBJ2-1
v_call: TRBV4-1
d_call: TRBD1

cdr3_aa: CASILSGRARSEQFF
cdr3_nt: TGTGCCAGCATACTAAGCGGGAGGGCCCGGTCTGAGCAGTTCTTC
clone_size: NA
j_call: TRBJ2-1
v_call: TRBV5-8
d_call: TRBD2

cdr3_aa: CASGGTSFVEQFF
cdr3_nt: TGTGCCAGCGGTGGGACTAGTTTTGTTGAGCAGTTCTTC
clone_size: once
j_call: TRBJ2-1
v_call: TRBV2
d_call: TRBD2

cdr3_aa: CASSLAGGKNTGELFF
cdr3_nt: TGTGCCAGCAGCTTAGCAGGCGGGAAGAACACCGGGGAGCTGTTTTTT
clone_size: NA
j_call: TRBJ2-2
v_call: TRBV7-9
d_call: NA

cdr3_aa: CASSVREGNTEAFF
cdr3_nt: TGTGCCAGCAGCGTCAGGGAGGGAAACACTGAAGCTTTCTTT
clone_size: NA
j_call: TRBJ1-1
v_call: TRBV9
d_call: NA

cdr3_aa: CASSQEDRGPWSGYGYTF
cdr3_nt: TGCGCCAGCAGCCAAGAAGACAGGGGCCCATGGAGTGGGTATGGCTACACCTTC
clone_size: NA
j_call: TRBJ1-2
v_call: TRBV4-3
d_call: TRBD1

cdr3_aa: CASSPQGRVLHNEQFF
cdr3_nt: TGTGCCAGTAGTCCCCAAGGGCGGGTACTCCACAATGAGCAGTTCTTC
clone_size: NA
j_call: TRBJ2-1
v_call: TRBV19
d_call: NA

cdr3_aa: CASSQGQPNTEAFF
cdr3_nt: TGTGCCAGCAGCCAAGGACAGCCGAACACTGAAGCTTTCTTT
clone_size: few
j_call: TRBJ1-1
v_call: TRBV14
d_call: NA

cdr3_aa: CASSPRGGTGGNEQYF
cdr3_nt: TGTGCCAGCAGCCCTAGAGGGGGGACAGGGGGCAACGAGCAGTACTTC
clone_size: NA
j_call: TRBJ2-7
v_call: TRBV7-2
d_call: TRBD1